The present T cell receptor beta chain was sequenced within a study of T cell responses to AZD1222 COVID-19 vaccine. Overall study findings and caveats: In a largely white British group with more females than males, clonal diversity was possibly underestimated. Spike-specific TCR breadth rose after two AZD1222 doses, and depth rose as well.

The protocol was immunoSEQ multiplex PCR, while the TCRdb copy is restricted to in-frame clones and leaves out a portion. The repertoire holds approximately 50,000 clones, with over 70% as singletons. This CDR3 has 19 residues. After removal of 0 bases from V and 3 bases from J, the junction contained 13 bases not matched to a gene. Germline lookup yields CDR1 LGHNA and CDR2 YNFKEQ. Details on this clone: Its antigen remains unidentified.

This sample comprised peripheral blood, obtained on day 0 of AZD1222 vaccination. The genes are TRBV4-2 and TRBJ2-2; 7 bases are shared with TRBD2. The clonotype comes from an adult in good health. The CDR3 region is CASSQDPVFVLADTGELFF. The DNA of the CDR3 is TGTGCCAGCAGCCAAGATCCCGTATTTGTTCTAGCGGACACCGGGGAGCTGTTTTTT.